These T cell receptor beta chains were read from a single sample in a study of T-cell reconstitution after alpha-beta-depleted transplantation in children. TCRdb called the PCR reads again in MiXCR, with one record for every CDR3 protein. The table includes some 120,000 distinct CDR3 sequences, about a tenth detected once. This sample comprised PBMCs, mostly from graft donor cells, obtained 180 days after TCRalphabeta/CD19-depleted stem cell transplant. Receptors were obtained from a girl under three years old who had a stem cell transplant for combined immunodeficiency, so the T cells may come from the graft donor. Each CDR3 is given with its conserved first and last residue. The order of the fields is J gene, D gene, V gene, clone size, CDR3 DNA, CDR3 protein. D genes are given only for firm matches. Clone size is not always given. Where it is, it says once, few, many or a class for expanded clones.

TRBJ2-3 | - | TRBV12-3/TRBV12-4 | few | TGTGCCAGCAGCCGTCCTTTAGGGGGGGCAGATACGCAGTATTTT | CASSRPLGGADTQYF
TRBJ1-5 | - | TRBV20-1 | few | TGCAGTGCTAGAGGGGCCCTTTACAGGGAAAGTGGCAATCAGCCCCAGCATTTT | CSARGALYRESGNQPQHF
TRBJ2-4 | TRBD1 | TRBV29-1 | many | TGCAGCGAGAGGGGACAGGGAAAAAGAAACATTCAGTACTTC | CSERGQGKRNIQYF
TRBJ2-7 | - | TRBV7-2 | - | TGTGCCAGCAGCTTGGAAAGTCAGGGTAGGGAGCAGTACTTC | CASSLESQGREQYF
TRBJ1-2 | TRBD1 | TRBV29-1 | few | TGCAGCGTTCTGTCAGGGGGCGAAACGACCTTC | CSVLSGGETTF
TRBJ2-3 | TRBD1 | TRBV7-9 | many | TGTGCCAGCAGCCGTGACAGGGGCACAGATACGCAGTATTTT | CASSRDRGTDTQYF
TRBJ2-1 | TRBD2 | TRBV5-6 | many | TGTGCCAGCAGCCGACGCCGGCTAGCGGGGGATGAGCAGTTCTTC | CASSRRRLAGDEQFF
TRBJ2-1 | - | TRBV4-3 | - | TGCGCCAGCACCCCAGGGTTGGGTTTTGAGCAGTTCTTC | CASTPGLGFEQFF
TRBJ2-1 | - | TRBV20-1 | many | TGCAGTGCTAGGATGCAGGGCTCCTACAATGAGCAGTTCTTC | CSARMQGSYNEQFF
TRBJ1-1 | - | TRBV3-1 | few | TGTGCCAGCAGCCAAGTCGGGAACACTGAAGCTTTCTTT | CASSQVGNTEAFF
TRBJ2-5 | TRBD1 | TRBV20-1 | - | TGCAGTGCTAGAGTTACAGGGGGGAAGTACCAAGAGACCCAGTACTTC | CSARVTGGKYQETQYF
TRBJ1-1 | TRBD1 | TRBV12-3/TRBV12-4 | - | TGTGCCAGCAGTGACGCCGGGACAGGGCCCACTGAAGCTTTCTTT | CASSDAGTGPTEAFF
TRBJ2-3 | TRBD1 | TRBV20-1 | many | TGCAGTGCTCCTGACAGGGGGCTGACAGATACGCAGTATTTT | CSAPDRGLTDTQYF
TRBJ1-2 | TRBD1 | TRBV10-3 | few | TGTGCCACACGGGACAGGGGAGGCCGGGGCTATGGCTACACCTTC | CATRDRGGRGYGYTF
TRBJ1-5 | - | TRBV6-1 | few | TGTGCCAGCAGGAGGGCAGGACTATATCAGCCCCAGCATTTT | CASRRAGLYQPQHF
TRBJ2-7 | - | TRBV12-3/TRBV12-4 | many | TGTGCCAGCAGTCCTTTTGCAGGGGGGGACTCGGAGCAGTACTTC | CASSPFAGGDSEQYF
TRBJ1-2 | - | TRBV20-1 | few | TGCAGTGCTAGCCGAGACCGAATCCGAGGGGCTACCTATGGCTACACCTTC | CSASRDRIRGATYGYTF
TRBJ2-1 | - | TRBV24-1 | - | TGTGCCACCAGTCGTACAGGGGGAGGGAATGAGCAGTTCTTC | CATSRTGGGNEQFF
TRBJ2-2 | - | TRBV7-2 | few | TGTGCCAGCAGCTTACGAGGGGATGGGGGAAAGACCGGGGAGCTGTTTTTT | CASSLRGDGGKTGELFF
TRBJ2-1 | - | TRBV20-1 | - | TGCAGTGCTTACAGGTGGAGATCCTACAATGAGCAGTTCTTC | CSAYRWRSYNEQFF
TRBJ2-2 | - | TRBV5-8 | - | TGTGCCAGCAGCTTGGTGCCAGACTACACCGGGGAGCTGTTTTTT | CASSLVPDYTGELFF
TRBJ1-3 | - | TRBV19 | once | TGTGCCTTGGGGCCAGGGGAAACTGGAAACACCATATATTTT | CALGPGETGNTIYF
TRBJ2-7 | TRBD2 | TRBV7-6 | - | TGTGCCAGCAGCCCGGGACTAGCGGGGGCCCACTACGAGCAGTACTTC | CASSPGLAGAHYEQYF
TRBJ2-3 | - | TRBV3-1 | - | TGTGCCAGCAGCCAGTTGACAGATACGCAGTATTTT | CASSQLTDTQYF
TRBJ1-1 | - | TRBV7-2 | - | TGTGCCAGCAGCTTAGTTGGTGCGTTGATGAACACTGAAGCTTTCTTT | CASSLVGALMNTEAFF
TRBJ2-5 | - | TRBV20-1 | - | TGCAGTGCTAACTGGCGGGGTCGGGAGACCCAGTACTTC | CSANWRGRETQYF
TRBJ2-5 | - | TRBV20-1 | few | TGCAGTCCCCTACGGAGGCTAGGACAAGAGACCCAGTACTTC | CSPLRRLGQETQYF
TRBJ1-2 | - | TRBV10-3 | - | TGTGCCATCAGTGAGTCCGTCACCGGGGGATCTCACGGCTACACCTTC | CAISESVTGGSHGYTF
TRBJ2-2 | TRBD1 | TRBV2 | - | TGTGCCAGCAGTGGCCGACAGGGGGGGGACACCGGGGAGCTGTTTTTT | CASSGRQGGDTGELFF
TRBJ2-5 | - | TRBV4-3 | many | TGCGCCAGCAGCCGGTATTACAGGGTCGGGGAGACCCAGTACTTC | CASSRYYRVGETQYF
TRBJ1-1 | - | TRBV20-1 | few | TGCAGTACCTGTAGGTTCCCCTGCATGGCTGCTTTCTTT | CSTCRFPCMAAFF
TRBJ1-1 | TRBD1 | TRBV29-1 | few | TGCAGCGTTGTTGGGACAGGGGGCGCGGGCACTGAAGCTTTCTTT | CSVVGTGGAGTEAFF
TRBJ2-3 | - | TRBV11-2 | few | TGTGCCAGCAGCTTAGTTGCTGTCGGGGGAACGTACACAGATACGCAGTATTTT | CASSLVAVGGTYTDTQYF
TRBJ2-5 | TRBD2 | TRBV3-1 | - | TGTGCCAGCAGCCAAGATGAAACTAGCGGGGTGTACCAAGAGACCCAGTACTTC | CASSQDETSGVYQETQYF
TRBJ2-1 | TRBD2 | TRBV20-1 | few | TGCAGTGCTAGTCTTATTAGCGGGGTGAACAATGAGCAGTTCTTC | CSASLISGVNNEQFF
TRBJ1-2 | - | TRBV7-2 | - | TGTGCCAGCACCACCGGGAGGGGTCCCTATGGCTACACCTTC | CASTTGRGPYGYTF
TRBJ2-7 | - | TRBV20-1 | - | TGCAGTGCTAGAGTAGGCGGGATCTACGAGCAGTACTTC | CSARVGGIYEQYF
TRBJ1-4 | TRBD1 | TRBV24-1 | few | TGTGCCACCAGTGATGCAGGGACAGCGGGTGCCGAAAAACTGTTTTTT | CATSDAGTAGAEKLFF
TRBJ2-1 | - | TRBV29-1 | few | TGCAGCGTTGAGGGGTGGCGGGGACAGAGTTACAATGAGCAGTTCTTC | CSVEGWRGQSYNEQFF
TRBJ1-5 | TRBD1 | TRBV24-1 | few | TGTGCAACTCGAAGGGGGCCGCGGCAGCCCCAGCATTTT | CATRRGPRQPQHF
TRBJ2-2 | TRBD2 | TRBV30 | - | TGTGCCTGGAGTGTACAGACTAGCTGGAACACCGGGGAGCTGTTTTTT | CAWSVQTSWNTGELFF
TRBJ2-7 | - | TRBV5-1 | few | TGCGCCAGCAGCTTGGCTCCCGGGTTCGGCGAGCAGTACTTC | CASSLAPGFGEQYF
TRBJ1-1 | - | TRBV27 | - | TGTGCCAGCAGTTTCCAGGCGTTTGCTGAAGCTTTCTTT | CASSFQAFAEAFF
TRBJ1-1 | - | TRBV5-1 | - | TGCGCCAGCAGCATGTCGATTGGGTTCACTGAAGCTTTCTTT | CASSMSIGFTEAFF
TRBJ2-4 | TRBD2 | TRBV4-3 | few | TGCGCCAGCAGCCGGGGACTAGGCAAAAACATTCAGTACTTC | CASSRGLGKNIQYF
TRBJ1-4 | - | TRBV7-9 | few | TGTGCCAGCAGCTCGCCGGGTACAGTCCCTGAAAAACTGTTTTTT | CASSSPGTVPEKLFF
TRBJ2-7 | TRBD1 | TRBV18 | few | TGTGCCAGCTCACCACTACAGGGGGACGAGCAGTACTTC | CASSPLQGDEQYF
TRBJ2-5 | TRBD2 | TRBV9 | few | TGTGCCAGCAGCGTCGCACTAGCGCTTCAAGAGACCCAGTACTTC | CASSVALALQETQYF
TRBJ1-5 | - | TRBV20-1 | - | TGCAGTGCTAGAGGCTGGACAGCCAGCAATCAGCCCCAGCATTTT | CSARGWTASNQPQHF
TRBJ2-6 | - | TRBV27 | few | TGTGCCAGCAGTCCTTCCCCCTATACCGGGAGACCCTCTGGGGCCAACGTCCTGACTTTC | CASSPSPYTGRPSGANVLTF
TRBJ2-7 | - | TRBV7-8 | - | TGTGCCAGCAGCTTAGTAAAGGCCTACGAGCAGTACTTC | CASSLVKAYEQYF
TRBJ1-1 | - | TRBV6-2/TRBV6-3 | few | TGTGCCAGCCGCAAGGAGCCTATGAACACTGAAGCTTTCTTT | CASRKEPMNTEAFF
TRBJ2-7 | TRBD1 | TRBV20-1 | few | TGCAGTGCTAGAAAACCCCGGGACAGGGCTTACGAGCAGTACTTC | CSARKPRDRAYEQYF
TRBJ1-6 | - | TRBV20-1 | few | TGCAGTGCTAGAGCCTCCGGGAGCTCACCCCTCCACTTT | CSARASGSSPLHF
TRBJ2-3 | - | TRBV12-3/TRBV12-4 | - | TGTGCCAGCAGTTTAGCGTCCCCTCCAGATACGCAGTATTTT | CASSLASPPDTQYF
TRBJ2-1 | TRBD2 | TRBV2 | - | TGTGCCAGCGGTGATTTCTGGCGGGGGGAACCTTACAATGAGCAGTTCTTC | CASGDFWRGEPYNEQFF
TRBJ2-2 | - | TRBV7-2 | many | TGTGCCAGCAGCTTAGCGGGGGACACCGGGGAGCTGTTTTTT | CASSLAGDTGELFF
TRBJ2-5 | TRBD2 | TRBV5-6 | many | TGTGCCAGCAGCCCCCCTAGACTAGCGGGAGTGGAGACCCAGTACTTC | CASSPPRLAGVETQYF